Listed below are T cell receptor beta chains from one sample, sequenced in a study of cytotoxic CD8 clonotypes in ibrutinib-treated CLL. Here immunoSEQ multiplex PCR was the method, and the copy in TCRdb shows in-frame clones only, minus some. The table shows 45,000 to 65,000 clones, with approximately 87% occurring only once. The input for sequencing was PBMCs, taken after 24 months of ibrutinib treatment. The origin of the receptors is a human donor with chronic lymphocytic leukemia. Both conserved end residues are part of each CDR3. A D gene is named only where the DNA matches it firmly. Clone size is stated in some rows and not others, as once, few, many or a class when expanded.

clone size: .
V gene: TRBV5-4
D gene: TRBD1
J gene: TRBJ2-3
CDR3 protein: CASSAPQGARTDTQYF
CDR3 DNA: TGTGCCAGCAGCGCGCCGCAGGGGGCGCGCACAGATACGCAGTATTTT

clone size: once
V gene: TRBV6-1
D gene: TRBD1
J gene: TRBJ2-7
CDR3 protein: CASSEMWTGENEQYF
CDR3 DNA: TGTGCCAGCAGTGAAATGTGGACAGGGGAAAACGAGCAGTACTTC

clone size: few
V gene: TRBV5-5
D gene: TRBD2
J gene: TRBJ2-7
CDR3 protein: CASSPDSGISYEQYF
CDR3 DNA: TGTGCCAGCAGCCCAGATAGCGGGATCTCGTACGAGCAGTACTTC

clone size: .
V gene: TRBV7-9
D gene: TRBD1
J gene: TRBJ1-6
CDR3 protein: CASSFETGASPLHF
CDR3 DNA: TGTGCCAGCAGCTTCGAGACAGGGGCTTCACCCCTCCACTTT

clone size: .
V gene: TRBV6-5
D gene: .
J gene: TRBJ2-3
CDR3 protein: CASSYLDRPTDTQYF
CDR3 DNA: TGTGCCAGCAGTTACCTCGACAGACCCACAGATACGCAGTATTTT

clone size: .
V gene: TRBV5-4
D gene: .
J gene: TRBJ2-5
CDR3 protein: CASSGPGKETQYF
CDR3 DNA: TGTGCCAGCAGCGGACCTGGGAAAGAGACCCAGTACTTC

clone size: .
V gene: TRBV30
D gene: TRBD2
J gene: TRBJ2-1
CDR3 protein: CAWDRISGGSYNEQFF
CDR3 DNA: TGTGCCTGGGATCGGATTAGCGGGGGCTCCTACAATGAGCAGTTCTTC

clone size: .
V gene: TRBV7-8
D gene: TRBD1
J gene: TRBJ2-7
CDR3 protein: CASSLAWDRGGEQYF
CDR3 DNA: TGTGCCAGCAGCTTAGCTTGGGACAGGGGGGGCGAGCAGTACTTC

clone size: .
V gene: TRBV5-4
D gene: .
J gene: TRBJ2-1
CDR3 protein: CASSLQGGLWNEQFF
CDR3 DNA: TGTGCCAGCAGCTTGCAGGGGGGGCTATGGAATGAGCAGTTCTTC

clone size: once
V gene: TRBV28
D gene: .
J gene: TRBJ2-7
CDR3 protein: CASKRGRTGDYEQYF
CDR3 DNA: TGTGCCAGCAAGCGGGGGCGGACAGGGGACTACGAGCAGTACTTC

clone size: .
V gene: TRBV7-9
D gene: TRBD2
J gene: TRBJ2-1
CDR3 protein: CASSASGGSYNEQFF
CDR3 DNA: TGTGCCAGCAGCGCTAGCGGGGGTTCCTACAATGAGCAGTTCTTC

clone size: once
V gene: TRBV7-2
D gene: TRBD2
J gene: TRBJ2-7
CDR3 protein: CASSQGLAGKGEQYF
CDR3 DNA: TGTGCCAGCAGCCAGGGACTAGCGGGAAAGGGCGAGCAGTACTTC

clone size: .
V gene: TRBV5-1
D gene: .
J gene: TRBJ2-3
CDR3 protein: CASSLFGSTDTQYF
CDR3 DNA: TGCGCCAGCAGCTTGTTCGGGAGCACAGATACGCAGTATTTT

clone size: once
V gene: TRBV4-1
D gene: .
J gene: TRBJ2-5
CDR3 protein: CASSQGNQETQYF
CDR3 DNA: TGCGCCAGCAGCCAAGGAAACCAAGAGACCCAGTACTTC

clone size: .
V gene: TRBV2
D gene: .
J gene: TRBJ2-3
CDR3 protein: CASSPNINRDFYTDTQYF
CDR3 DNA: TGTGCCAGCAGTCCCAATATAAACAGGGACTTCTACACAGATACGCAGTATTTT

clone size: .
V gene: TRBV7-2
D gene: .
J gene: TRBJ1-1
CDR3 protein: CASSRSRDTSEAFF
CDR3 DNA: TGTGCCAGCAGCCGTTCCCGGGATACATCTGAAGCTTTCTTT

clone size: .
V gene: TRBV6-1
D gene: .
J gene: TRBJ2-7
CDR3 protein: CASNLIAHEQYF
CDR3 DNA: TGTGCCAGCAATTTGATCGCCCACGAGCAGTACTTC

clone size: once
V gene: TRBV4-3
D gene: .
J gene: TRBJ1-2
CDR3 protein: CASSQDGMDSYGYTF
CDR3 DNA: TGCGCCAGCAGCCAAGATGGTATGGACAGCTATGGCTACACCTTC

clone size: .
V gene: TRBV5-1
D gene: .
J gene: TRBJ2-3
CDR3 protein: CATSTSPYNTQYF
CDR3 DNA: TGCGCCACCAGTACTAGCCCCTATAATACGCAGTATTTT

clone size: few
V gene: TRBV7-2
D gene: .
J gene: TRBJ1-5
CDR3 protein: CASSREPNQPQHF
CDR3 DNA: TGTGCCAGCAGCCGGGAGCCCAATCAGCCCCAGCATTTT

clone size: .
V gene: TRBV6-5
D gene: .
J gene: TRBJ2-1
CDR3 protein: CASSPGGGRNEQFF
CDR3 DNA: TGTGCCAGCAGCCCCGGGGGCGGGAGAAATGAGCAGTTCTTC

clone size: .
V gene: TRBV9
D gene: .
J gene: TRBJ2-7
CDR3 protein: CASDVGYEQYF
CDR3 DNA: TGTGCCAGCGACGTGGGTTACGAGCAGTACTTC